The sample holds a few counts of the clone carrying this T cell receptor beta chain. CDR3 size: 13 residues. CDR1 and CDR2 (germline): LNHDA, SQIVND (reference sequence). The V end lost 3 bases, the J end lost 4 bases, and 9 bases lay between the germline ends. The data were obtained in a study of long-term antiretroviral therapy in people with HIV. Survey level was the resolution at which the v3.0 immunoSEQ assay ran. TCRdb keeps only in-frame clones here, not all; method: immunoSEQ multiplex PCR. The data contain 15,000 to 20,000 clones, 90% to 95% of them seen just once; the ten biggest clones take up over 8%.

Material: unsorted PBMCs, obtained 0.3 years after starting antiretroviral therapy. This TCR derives from a man aged 55 to 70 with HIV. V and J are TRBV19 and TRBJ1-2; no reliable D call. In nucleotides, the CDR3 is TGTGCCAGTAGTATTGTGACGGGCTATGGCTACACCTTC. It codes for CASSIVTGYGYTF.